The clone carrying this T cell receptor beta chain has a handful of counts. As yet, its antigen is unknown. This record comes from a study of T cells after yellow fever vaccination. Study information: For low cell numbers, libraries were made with SMART-Seq v4 Ultra Low Input.

V lost 1 base, J lost 2 bases, and 11 bases lay in between. The CDR3 is 15 amino acids. Per germline, CDR1 SGHTA and CDR2 FQGNSA. TCR cDNA was made by 5'RACE template switching, adding a universal primer site and UMIs. A single record per CDR3 protein comes from TCRdb applying MiXCR to the 5' RACE reads. The sample consists of hundreds of thousands of distinct CDR3 sequences, around 16% of them appearing once. General study results and limits: Shared CD4/CD8 clonotypes were a small share, likely from convergent recombination. Within FACS-sorted repertoires, abundant clonotypes contaminating from the bulk population could be present.

The genes are TRBV7-2 and TRBJ2-5; D not resolved. This TCR was sampled from a man aged 18 to 30 who received the YFV17D yellow fever vaccine. The sequencing used PBMCs, collected less than 6 days after the first yellow fever vaccination. The CDR3 DNA is TGTGCCAGCAGCTTAGTTACAGCGAAACAAGAGACCCAGTACTTC. It translates to CASSLVTAKQETQYF.